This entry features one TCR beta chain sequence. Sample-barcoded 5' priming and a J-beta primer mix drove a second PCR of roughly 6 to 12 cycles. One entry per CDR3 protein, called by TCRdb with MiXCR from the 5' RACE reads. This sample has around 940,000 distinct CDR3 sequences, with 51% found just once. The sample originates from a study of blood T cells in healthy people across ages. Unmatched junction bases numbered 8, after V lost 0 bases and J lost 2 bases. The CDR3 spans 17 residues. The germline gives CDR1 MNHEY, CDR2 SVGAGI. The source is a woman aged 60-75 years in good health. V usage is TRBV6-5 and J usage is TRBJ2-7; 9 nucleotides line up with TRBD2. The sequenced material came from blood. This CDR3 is CASSYSRSAGGPYEQYF. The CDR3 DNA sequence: TGTGCCAGCAGTTACTCGAGATCGGCGGGAGGGCCCTACGAGCAGTACTTC.